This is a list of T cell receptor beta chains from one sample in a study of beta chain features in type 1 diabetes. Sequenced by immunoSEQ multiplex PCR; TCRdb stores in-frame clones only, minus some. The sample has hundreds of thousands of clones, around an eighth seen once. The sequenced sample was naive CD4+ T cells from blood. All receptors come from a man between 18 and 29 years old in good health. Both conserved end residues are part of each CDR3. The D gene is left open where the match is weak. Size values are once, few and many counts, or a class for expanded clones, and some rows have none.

CASSYAGSTGELFF TGTGCCAGCAGTTACGCTGGCTCCACCGGGGAGCTGTTTTTT TRBV6-5 . TRBJ2-2 .
CASSTLRPASRPEQFF TGTGCCAGCAGTACCTTGAGGCCCGCCAGTAGGCCTGAGCAGTTCTTC TRBV28 . TRBJ2-1 .
CASSFRQASYGYTF TGCGCCAGCAGCTTCCGACAGGCCTCCTATGGCTACACCTTC TRBV5-1 few TRBJ1-2 .
CASTENRWTRIFF TGTGCCAGCACCGAGAACAGGTGGACTAGAATTTTCTTT TRBV28 . TRBJ1-1 .
CAIRGWGDTGELFF TGTGCCATCAGGGGTTGGGGGGACACCGGGGAGCTGTTTTTT TRBV10-3 . TRBJ2-2 .
CASSLEQGSGANVLTF TGTGCCAGCTCACTTGAACAGGGAAGTGGGGCCAACGTCCTGACTTTC TRBV18 few TRBJ2-6 .
CASSRLRTGRYSNQPQHF TGTGCCAGCAGCCGACTTCGGACAGGGAGATATAGCAATCAGCCCCAGCATTTT TRBV28 few TRBJ1-5 TRBD1
CASSRPGQRGYTF TGCGCCAGCAGCCGCCCGGGACAGCGAGGCTACACCTTC TRBV4-1 . TRBJ1-2 TRBD1
CAWSVTDEAFF TGTGCCTGGAGCGTTACAGATGAAGCTTTCTTT TRBV30 . TRBJ1-1 .
CASRKILVATSYEQYF TGTGCCAGCAGAAAAATCTTAGTAGCTACGTCCTACGAGCAGTACTTC TRBV2 few TRBJ2-7 .
CASSQSQGARSPLHF TGTGCCAGCAGCCAATCACAGGGGGCGCGATCACCCCTCCACTTT TRBV6-1 . TRBJ1-6 TRBD1
CASSVNGEKLFF TGTGCCAGCAGCGTGAACGGGGAAAAACTGTTTTTT TRBV9 few TRBJ1-4 .
CASSWGDVGTEAFF TGCGCCAGCAGCTGGGGAGATGTAGGGACTGAAGCTTTCTTT TRBV5-1 . TRBJ1-1 .
CASSQSSGSTQYF TGTGCCAGCAGCCAGTCTAGCGGGAGTACCCAGTACTTC TRBV7-2 few TRBJ2-7 TRBD2
CASSDQGGDEQYF TGTGCCAGTAGCGACCAGGGCGGGGACGAGCAGTACTTC TRBV19 . TRBJ2-7 .
CASSLEGVAGFPKNIQYF TGTGCCAGCAGCTTAGAGGGGGTAGCGGGTTTTCCCAAAAACATTCAGTACTTC TRBV7-2 . TRBJ2-4 .
CAWSVGTVNTEAFF TGTGCCTGGAGTGTTGGGACAGTGAACACTGAAGCTTTCTTT TRBV30 few TRBJ1-1 TRBD1
CASSLEGWETQYF TGTGCCAGCAGCTTAGAGGGGTGGGAGACCCAGTACTTC TRBV7-2 few TRBJ2-5 .
CASSVGSSYNEQFF TGTGCCAGTAGCGTGGGGAGCTCCTACAATGAGCAGTTCTTC TRBV19 . TRBJ2-1 .
CSATTGTSYNEQFF TGCAGCGCAACGACAGGGACCTCCTACAATGAGCAGTTCTTC TRBV29-1 few TRBJ2-1 TRBD1
CASSLASGTGSTDTQYF TGTGCCAGCAGCTTAGCGAGTGGGACAGGGAGCACAGATACGCAGTATTTT TRBV7-9 . TRBJ2-3 TRBD1
CASSLRGRVTDTQYF TGTGCCAGCAGCTTGCGGGGCCGGGTCACAGATACGCAGTATTTT TRBV7-3 . TRBJ2-3 .
CASSFGTGGPYEQYF TGTGCCAGCAGCTTCGGGACAGGGGGGCCTTACGAGCAGTACTTC TRBV5-6 . TRBJ2-7 TRBD1
CASSILLGGDEQFF TGTGCCAGTAGTATCCTCCTGGGCGGGGATGAGCAGTTCTTC TRBV19 . TRBJ2-1 .
CASRSLRGENTGELFF TGTGCCAGCAGGTCACTACGGGGGGAGAACACCGGGGAGCTGTTTTTT TRBV28 few TRBJ2-2 TRBD2
CAWRQRNGNTIYF TGTGCCTGGAGGCAGAGGAACGGAAACACCATATATTTT TRBV30 . TRBJ1-3 .
CASKEGLAGGNEQFF TGTGCCAGCAAGGAGGGGCTAGCGGGAGGTAATGAGCAGTTCTTC TRBV5-4 . TRBJ2-1 TRBD2
CASSQEQRGLLSYEQYF TGCGCCAGCAGCCAAGAGCAGCGGGGCTTACTCTCCTACGAGCAGTACTTC TRBV4-3 . TRBJ2-7 TRBD2
CASSQDGTGTYEQYF TGCGCCAGCAGCCAAGACGGGACAGGGACCTACGAGCAGTACTTC TRBV4-1 few TRBJ2-7 TRBD1
CAWRRVGRAYEQYF TGTGCCTGGAGGCGGGTGGGGAGGGCCTACGAGCAGTACTTC TRBV30 . TRBJ2-7 TRBD2